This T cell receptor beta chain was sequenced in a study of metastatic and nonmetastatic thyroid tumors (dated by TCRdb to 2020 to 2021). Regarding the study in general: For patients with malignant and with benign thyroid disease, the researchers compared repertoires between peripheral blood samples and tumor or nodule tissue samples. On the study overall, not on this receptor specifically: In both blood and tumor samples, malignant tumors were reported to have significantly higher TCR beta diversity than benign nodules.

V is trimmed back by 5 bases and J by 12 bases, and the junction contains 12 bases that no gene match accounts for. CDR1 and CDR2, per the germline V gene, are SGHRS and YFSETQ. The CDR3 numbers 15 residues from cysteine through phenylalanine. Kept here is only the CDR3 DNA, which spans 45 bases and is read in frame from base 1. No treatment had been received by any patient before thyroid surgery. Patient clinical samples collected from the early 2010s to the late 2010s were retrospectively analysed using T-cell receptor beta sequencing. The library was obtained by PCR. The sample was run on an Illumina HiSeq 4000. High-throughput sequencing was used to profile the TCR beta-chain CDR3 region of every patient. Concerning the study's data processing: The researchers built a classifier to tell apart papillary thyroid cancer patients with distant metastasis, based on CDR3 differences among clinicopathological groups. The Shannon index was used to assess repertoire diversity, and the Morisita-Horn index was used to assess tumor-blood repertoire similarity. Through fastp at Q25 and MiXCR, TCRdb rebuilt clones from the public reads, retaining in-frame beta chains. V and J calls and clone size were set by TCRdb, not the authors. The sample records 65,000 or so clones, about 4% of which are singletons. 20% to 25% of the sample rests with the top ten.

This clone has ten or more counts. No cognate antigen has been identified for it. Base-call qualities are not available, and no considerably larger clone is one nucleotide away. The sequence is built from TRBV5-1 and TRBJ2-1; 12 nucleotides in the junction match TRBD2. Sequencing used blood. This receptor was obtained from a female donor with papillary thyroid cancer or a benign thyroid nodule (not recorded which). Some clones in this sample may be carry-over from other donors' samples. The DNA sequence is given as TGCGCCAGCAGACCGACTAGCGGGGGCCGAATGGCGCAGTTCTTC. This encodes CASRPTSGGRMAQFF.